The 13 T cell receptor beta chains below all came from one sample that was sequenced in a study of shared T cell receptors in the human thymus. Sequencing was performed with immunoSEQ multiplex PCR; in TCRdb, only in-frame clones are kept and a portion is missing. The repertoire holds approximately 760,000 clones, over 75% seen once, with 0.008% to 0.011% in the top ten. The data also belong to a second study, concerning human thymus T cells.

Sequenced material: thymocytes. The source is a girl in the first two years of life with a congenital heart defect.

The chain links TRBV9 to TRBJ2-4, with TRBD1 as a possible D gene (6 bases). In germline, CDR1 is SGDLS, CDR2 YYNGEE. The germline V and J ends were trimmed by 3 bases and 6 bases, with 22 bases remaining between them. The CDR3 length is 17 residues. CDR3 sequence (DNA): TGTGCCAGCAGCGCCGGAGAGGGGACATTCGGTGGAAACATTCAGTACTTC. It codes for CASSAGEGTFGGNIQYF.

This clone was seen a single time. The rearrangement links TRBV7-9 to TRBJ1-5; 7 bases line up with TRBD1. The length of the CDR3 is 14 residues. Trimming took 3 bases from V and 5 from J; bases not matched to a gene: 4. Germline V gives CDR1 SEHNR, CDR2 FQNEAQ (reference sequence). CDR3 region: CASSFSTGDQPQHF. The CDR3 region has the DNA TGTGCCAGCAGCTTTAGCACAGGGGATCAGCCCCAGCATTTT.

The rearrangement links TRBV7-2 to TRBJ1-2, with D perhaps TRBD1 (5 bases). The CDR3 has 13 residues. Germline V lookup: CDR1 SGHTA, CDR2 FQGNSA. The V end lost 5 bases, the J end lost 4 bases, and 11 bases lay between the germline ends. The CDR3 loop is CASSIGHLYGYTF. In DNA, the CDR3 is TGTGCCAGCAGCATAGGACACCTCTATGGCTACACCTTC.

The gene calls are TRBV5-5 and TRBJ1-2, with D possibly TRBD1 on 6 matching bases. The CDR3 spans 15 residues. V lost 4 bases to trimming and J lost 5 bases, with 18 bases between them. Germline V gene sequence: CDR1 SGHKS, CDR2 YYEKEE (reference sequence). The CDR3 coding sequence is TGTGCCAGCAGCGCTTACAGGGTCACTCCTTATGGCTACACCTTC. Protein sequence: CASSAYRVTPYGYTF. Combining the CDR3 with reference TRBV5-5 and TRBJ1-2 gives the whole variable domain DAGVTQSPTHLIKTRGQQVTLRCSPISGHKSVSWYQQVLGQGPQFIFQYYEKEERGRGNFPDRFSARQFPNYSSELNVNALLLGDSALYLCASSAYRVTPYGYTFGSGTRLTVV.

The chain combines TRBV7-2 with TRBJ2-3; 9 bases match TRBD1. The CDR3 sequence is 14 residues long. Trimming cost V 4 bases and J 3 bases; bases outside gene matches: 2. Germline V gene data show CDR1 as SGHTA and CDR2 as FQGNSA. The CDR3, as DNA: TGTGCCAGCAGCTCCGGACAGGGGACAGATACGCAGTATTTT. It specifies CASSSGQGTDTQYF.

The CDR3 reads CASRQTSGGCTDTQYF. The CDR3 nucleotides read TGCGCCAGCAGACAAACTAGCGGGGGATGCACAGATACGCAGTATTTT. The chain joins TRBV5-1 to TRBJ2-3; 11 bases agree with TRBD2. From germline, CDR1 is SGHRS and CDR2 YFSETQ. The V and J ends lost 5 bases and 1 base, in that order; junction bases with no gene match: 6. The CDR3 has 16 residues.

This clone was detected only once. The chain links TRBV11-2 to TRBJ1-1; 10 bases match TRBD1. The V and J ends lost 3 bases and 1 base, in that order; junction bases with no gene match: 8. Germline V gives CDR1 SGHAT, CDR2 FQNNGV. The CDR3 is made up of 17 amino acids. Here the CDR3 DNA reads TGTGCCAGCAGCTTCAATAGGGGGACAGGGGAGAACACTGAAGCTTTCTTT. Protein sequence: CASSFNRGTGENTEAFF.

J is TRBJ1-2 and V is TRBV15; 8 bases agree with TRBD1. Germline CDR1 LNHNV, CDR2 YYDKDF (reference sequence). V dropped 0 bases and J dropped 8; count of bases not matched to a gene: 14. This CDR3 is built from 17 residues. The CDR3, as DNA: TGTGCCACCAGCAGAGATCGTGCAGGGGGCAAGCTACGCGGCTACACCTTC. Protein sequence: CATSRDRAGGKLRGYTF.

The chain employs TRBV10-2 and TRBJ2-1, with 7 bases that match TRBD2. Germline V gene lookup returns CDR1 WSHSY and CDR2 SAAADI. There are 16 residues in the CDR3. The V gene end was trimmed by 7 bases and the J gene end by 0 bases; junction bases not matched to a gene: 9. The CDR3 here is CASIAGGASSYNEQFF. For the CDR3, the DNA is TGCGCCAGCATAGCGGGCGGGGCGAGCTCCTACAATGAGCAGTTCTTC.

In its sample, this clone was seen a few times. J is TRBJ1-2 and V is TRBV9; no clear D gene. V was pared by 0 bases and J by 8 bases, with 20 bases between. This CDR3 has 16 amino acids. In germline, CDR1 is SGDLS, CDR2 YYNGEE. The CDR3 spells CASSVVPTGPEGGYTF. The DNA for the CDR3 is TGTGCCAGCAGCGTAGTACCGACCGGGCCGGAGGGCGGCTACACCTTC. Based on the CDR3 plus reference TRBV9 and TRBJ1-2, the full variable domain is DSGVTQTPKHLITATGQRVTLRCSPRSGDLSVYWYQQSLDQGLQFLIQYYNGEERAKGNILERFSAQQFPDLHSELNLSSLELGDSALYFCASSVVPTGPEGGYTFGSGTRLTVV.

The chain combines TRBV9 with TRBJ1-1, with D unclear. Trimming stripped 3 bases from V and 0 bases from J, with 33 bases between. CDR1 is SGDLS and CDR2 is YYNGEE in the germline V gene. This CDR3 spans 22 amino acids. In DNA, the CDR3 is TGTGCCAGCAGCGCCTTAAAACCGGGTTGGCAGACTCCCGAGCGGGTGAACACTGAAGCTTTCTTT. Residues: CASSALKPGWQTPERVNTEAFF.

The CDR3 spells CASRAGQGTHQPQHF. The DNA of the CDR3 is TGTGCCAGCAGGGCAGGACAGGGCACGCATCAGCCCCAGCATTTT. V and J are TRBV6-1 and TRBJ1-5, with TRBD1 matching over 8 bases. Germline assignment: CDR1 MNHNS and CDR2 SASEGT. CDR3 length equals 15 residues. The trim removed 6 bases at V and 5 bases at J, leaving 9 bases unmatched.

The rearrangement links TRBV5-1 to TRBJ1-2; no definite D call. There are 13 residues in the CDR3. V was clipped by 5 bases and J by 8 bases, with 16 bases between them. CDR1 SGHRS and CDR2 YFSETQ come from the germline V gene. The CDR3 DNA reads as TGCGCCAGCAGGAATACCGGGAGCGGGGGCTACACCTTC. Translating it yields CASRNTGSGGYTF.